The clone carrying this T cell receptor (beta chain) was counted once. The data originate from a study of CD8 T cells in Susac syndrome. Trimming took 9 bases from V and 4 from J, leaving 12 bases between them. Per the germline V gene, CDR1 is KGHDR and CDR2 is SFDVKD. The CDR3 contains 13 residues. After extraction with the RNeasy kit, 0.5 to 1 ug of the RNA was reverse transcribed using random hexamers. The CDR3 of TCR beta was amplified by immunoSEQ multiplex PCR across 54 Vbeta and 13 Jbeta. TCRdb reanalysed the immunoSEQ multiplex PCR reads using MiXCR and keeps one entry per CDR3 protein. In the table there are around 140,000 distinct CDR3 sequences, roughly 94% of which are singletons.

The clonotype originates from a human donor in good health. Sequenced sample: CD4+ T cells from PBMCs. J is TRBJ1-5 and V is TRBV24-1; D possibly corresponds to TRBD1 (5 bases). The CDR3 DNA reads as TGTGCCACCCAAGACAGACAAAATCAGCCCCAGCATTTT. It encodes CATQDRQNQPQHF.